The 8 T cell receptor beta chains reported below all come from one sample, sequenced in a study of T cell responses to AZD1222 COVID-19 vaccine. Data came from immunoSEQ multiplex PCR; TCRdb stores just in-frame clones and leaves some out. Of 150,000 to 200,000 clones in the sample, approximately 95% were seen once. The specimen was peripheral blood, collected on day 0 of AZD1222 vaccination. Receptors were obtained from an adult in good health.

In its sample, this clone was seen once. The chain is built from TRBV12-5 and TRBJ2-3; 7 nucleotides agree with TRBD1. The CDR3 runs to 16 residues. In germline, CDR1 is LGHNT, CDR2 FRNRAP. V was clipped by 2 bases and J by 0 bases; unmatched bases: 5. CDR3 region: CASGLPGGPSTDTQYF. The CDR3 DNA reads TGTGCTAGTGGTTTGCCAGGGGGACCTAGCACAGATACGCAGTATTTT.

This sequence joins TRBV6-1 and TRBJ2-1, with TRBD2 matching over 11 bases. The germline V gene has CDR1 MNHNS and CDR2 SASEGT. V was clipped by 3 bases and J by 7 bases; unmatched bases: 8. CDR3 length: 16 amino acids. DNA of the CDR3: TGTGCCAGCAGTGACGTACTAGCGGGAGTTAGAAATGAGCAGTTCTTC. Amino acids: CASSDVLAGVRNEQFF.

The CDR3 DNA reads TGCAGCGTTGAAGATCAAAATACTGACTACGAGCAGTACTTC. It yields the protein CSVEDQNTDYEQYF. The V gene is TRBV29-1, the J gene TRBJ2-7, with D unresolved. Germline loops: CDR1 SQVTM, CDR2 ANQGSEA. CDR3 length: 14 amino acids. The V gene lost 0 bases and the J gene lost 3 bases, with 12 bases spanning the gap.

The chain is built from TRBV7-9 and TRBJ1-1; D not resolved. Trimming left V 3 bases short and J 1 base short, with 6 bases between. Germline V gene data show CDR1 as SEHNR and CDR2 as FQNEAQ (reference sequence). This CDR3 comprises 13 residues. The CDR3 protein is CASSLQENTEAFF. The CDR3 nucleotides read TGTGCCAGCAGCTTGCAGGAGAACACTGAAGCTTTCTTT.

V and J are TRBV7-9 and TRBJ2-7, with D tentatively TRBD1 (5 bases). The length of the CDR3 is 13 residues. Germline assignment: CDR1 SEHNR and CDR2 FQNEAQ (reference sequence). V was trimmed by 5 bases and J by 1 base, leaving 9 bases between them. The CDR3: CASSEQVSYEQYF. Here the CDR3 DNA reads TGTGCCAGCAGCGAACAGGTGTCCTACGAGCAGTACTTC.

The CDR3, as DNA: TGTGCCAACCCAGGTGGCACTGAAGCTTTCTTT. Translating gives CANPGGTEAFF. This chain joins TRBV5-8 and TRBJ1-1; D is unresolved. V lost 9 bases and J lost 4, with 10 bases in between. CDR3 size: 11 residues. Looked up from germline, CDR1 is SGHTS and CDR2 is YDEGEE.

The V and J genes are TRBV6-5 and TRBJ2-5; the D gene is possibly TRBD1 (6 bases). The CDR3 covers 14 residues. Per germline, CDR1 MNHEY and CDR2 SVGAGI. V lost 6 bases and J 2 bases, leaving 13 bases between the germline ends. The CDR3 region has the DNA TGTGCCAGCAGCCGACAGGCCAATCAAGAGACCCAGTACTTC. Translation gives CASSRQANQETQYF.

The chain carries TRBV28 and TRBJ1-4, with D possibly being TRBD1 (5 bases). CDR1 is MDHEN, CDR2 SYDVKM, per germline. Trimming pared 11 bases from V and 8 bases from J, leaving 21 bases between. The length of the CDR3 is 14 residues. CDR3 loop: CAARLGGINEKLFF. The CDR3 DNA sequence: TGTGCCGCTCGACTGGGGGGGATAAACGAAAAACTGTTTTTT.